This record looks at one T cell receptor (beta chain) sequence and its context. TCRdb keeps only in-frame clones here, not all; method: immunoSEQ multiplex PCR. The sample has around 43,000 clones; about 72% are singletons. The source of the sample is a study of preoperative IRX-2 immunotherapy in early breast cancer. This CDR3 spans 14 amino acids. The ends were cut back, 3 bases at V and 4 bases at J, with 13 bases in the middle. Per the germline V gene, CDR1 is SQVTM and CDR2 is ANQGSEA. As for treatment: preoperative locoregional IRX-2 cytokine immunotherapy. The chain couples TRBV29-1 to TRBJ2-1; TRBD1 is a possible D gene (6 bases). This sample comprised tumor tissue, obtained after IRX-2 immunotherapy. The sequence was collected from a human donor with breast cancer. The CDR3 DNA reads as TGCAGCGTTGAGTTGGGGGCGCGGTACAATGAGCAGTTCTTC. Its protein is CSVELGARYNEQFF.